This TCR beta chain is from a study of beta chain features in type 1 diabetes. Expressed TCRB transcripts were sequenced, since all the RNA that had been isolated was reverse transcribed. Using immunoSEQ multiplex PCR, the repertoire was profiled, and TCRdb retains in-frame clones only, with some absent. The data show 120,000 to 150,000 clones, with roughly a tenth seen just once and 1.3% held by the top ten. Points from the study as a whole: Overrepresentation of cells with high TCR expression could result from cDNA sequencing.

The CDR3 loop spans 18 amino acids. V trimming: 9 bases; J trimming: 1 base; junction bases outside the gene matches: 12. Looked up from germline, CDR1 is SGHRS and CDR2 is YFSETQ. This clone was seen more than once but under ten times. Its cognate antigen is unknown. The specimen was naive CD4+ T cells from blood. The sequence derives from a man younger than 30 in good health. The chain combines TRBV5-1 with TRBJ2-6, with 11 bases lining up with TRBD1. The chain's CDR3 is CATPVRGQGESGANVLTF. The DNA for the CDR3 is TGCGCCACCCCAGTCCGGGGACAGGGGGAATCTGGGGCCAACGTCCTGACTTTC.